The T cell receptor beta chain described here comes from a study of OX40 agonist ivuxolimab in advanced cancers. V dropped 7 bases and J dropped 7; count of bases not matched to a gene: 14. Germline assignment: CDR1 LNHDA and CDR2 SQIVND (reference sequence). The CDR3 is 17 residues long. Points from the study as a whole: Some nonresponders likewise displayed low normalized T-cell clonal expansion. At 0.1 to 3.0 mg/kg and by week 6, clonal expansion occurred in CD4+ and CD8+ blood T cells.

To note about this clone: Its antigen is undetermined.

Assay used: immunoSEQ multiplex PCR; TCRdb lists only in-frame clones, some missing. The data contain approximately 62,000 clones, roughly 86% of them singletons. The sequenced sample was CD4+ or CD8+ T cells sorted from blood, obtained in a trial of the OX40 agonist ivuxolimab. The rearrangement joins TRBV19 to TRBJ1-5; 12 bases are shared with TRBD1. The sequence was collected from an adult with an advanced solid tumor such as melanoma, head and neck, liver or kidney cancer. CDR3 loop: CASTPNIRDRGLQPQHF. CDR3 in DNA: TGTGCCAGTACCCCCAATATTAGGGACAGGGGGCTCCAGCCCCAGCATTTT.